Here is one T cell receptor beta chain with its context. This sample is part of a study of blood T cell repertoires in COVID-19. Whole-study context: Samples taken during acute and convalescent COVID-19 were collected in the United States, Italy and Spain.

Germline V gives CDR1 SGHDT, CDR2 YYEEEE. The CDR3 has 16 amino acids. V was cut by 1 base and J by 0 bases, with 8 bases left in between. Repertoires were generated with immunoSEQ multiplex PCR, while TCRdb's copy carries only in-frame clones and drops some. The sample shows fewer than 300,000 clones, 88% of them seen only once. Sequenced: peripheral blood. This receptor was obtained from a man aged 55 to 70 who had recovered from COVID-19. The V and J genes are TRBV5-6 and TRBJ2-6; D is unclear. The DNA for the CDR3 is TGTGCCAGCAGCTTGCTGCGTCTCTCTGGGGCCAACGTCCTGACTTTC. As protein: CASSLLRLSGANVLTF.